This T cell receptor (beta chain) was sequenced for a study of blood T cells in healthy people across ages. Primed by a sample-barcoded 5' primer and a J-beta primer mix, a second PCR proceeded for about 6 to 11 cycles. TCRdb ran MiXCR on the 5' RACE reads and lists one entry per CDR3 protein. The table shows about 640,000 distinct CDR3 sequences, with roughly two fifths occurring only once. This clonotype was seen ten or more times. This CDR3 contains 15 residues. From germline, CDR1 is MNHEY and CDR2 SVGEGT. V gave up 4 bases and J gave up 7 bases, with 20 bases separating them. Sequenced: blood. This chain joins TRBV6-2 or TRBV6-3 and TRBJ2-7; TRBD2 might be the D (8 bases). The TCR comes from a man older than 75 in good health. The CDR3 spells CASSSPQAGGQEQYF. The DNA for the CDR3 is TGTGCCAGCAGTTCCCCTCAGGCGGGGGGACAGGAGCAGTACTTC.